Listed here is a single T cell receptor beta chain. Its antigen remains unknown. The CDR3 has 14 residues. The germline gives CDR1 MNHEY, CDR2 SMNVEV (reference sequence). Trimming removed 5 bases at V and 1 base at J, with 12 bases between. The record originates from a study of cytomegalovirus exposure and HLA in healthy donors. General study points: In a later analysis, parvovirus B19, influenza, CMV and Epstein-Barr virus appeared linked to several top co-occurrence clusters. Follow-up analysis later connected one missense variant in DCLRE1C with trimming of TCR beta V- and J-genes. The study flagged some 170 TCR beta chains as cytomegalovirus-associated.

PCR was performed using 60 Vbeta and 13 Jbeta primers. This table comes from immunoSEQ multiplex PCR, and its TCRdb copy is limited to in-frame clones, with some not included. The sample contains 150,000 to 200,000 clones, under 85% of which appear only once. This TCR came from a female donor in good health and CMV-seronegative. The chain combines TRBV27 with TRBJ2-7; D perhaps matches TRBD2 (6 bases). Material: PBMCs. The CDR3 here is CASSPRDPSYEQYF. For the CDR3, the DNA is TGTGCCAGCAGTCCGCGGGACCCATCCTACGAGCAGTACTTC.